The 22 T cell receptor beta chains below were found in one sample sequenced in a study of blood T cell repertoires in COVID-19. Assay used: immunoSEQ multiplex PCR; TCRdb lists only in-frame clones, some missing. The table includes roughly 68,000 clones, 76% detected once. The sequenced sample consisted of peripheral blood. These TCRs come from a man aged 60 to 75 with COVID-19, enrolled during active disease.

This CDR3 is CAESAGGSGQPQHF. The CDR3, as DNA: TGTGCCGAGTCCGCGGGGGGGTCGGGGCAGCCCCAGCATTTT. V and J are TRBV6-5 and TRBJ1-5; D possibly corresponds to TRBD1 (5 bases). Germline CDR1 MNHEY, CDR2 SVGAGI. The CDR3 sequence is 14 residues long. Trimming shortened V by 11 bases and J by 7 bases, and 21 bases separated the two germline ends.

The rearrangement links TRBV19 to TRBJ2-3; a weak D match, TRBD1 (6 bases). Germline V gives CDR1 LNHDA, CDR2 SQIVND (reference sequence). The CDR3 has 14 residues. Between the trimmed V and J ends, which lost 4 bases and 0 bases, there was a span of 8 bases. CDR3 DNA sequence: TGTGCCAGTAGTACCGGACAGAGCACAGATACGCAGTATTTT. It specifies CASSTGQSTDTQYF.

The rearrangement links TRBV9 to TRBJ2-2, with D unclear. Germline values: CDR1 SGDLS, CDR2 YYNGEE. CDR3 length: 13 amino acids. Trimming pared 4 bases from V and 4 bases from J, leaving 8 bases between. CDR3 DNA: TGTGCCAGCAGCCCTAGTTTCACCGGGGAGCTGTTTTTT. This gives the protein CASSPSFTGELFF.

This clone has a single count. The CDR3 sequence is CASSEARHTGGYTF. CDR3 nucleotides: TGTGCCAGCAGTGAAGCGAGACATACCGGTGGCTACACCTTC. This chain links TRBV6-1 with TRBJ1-2; D not certain. This CDR3 region has 14 residues. Trimming took 0 bases from V and 7 from J, leaving 12 bases between them. Germline CDR1 MNHNS, CDR2 SASEGT.

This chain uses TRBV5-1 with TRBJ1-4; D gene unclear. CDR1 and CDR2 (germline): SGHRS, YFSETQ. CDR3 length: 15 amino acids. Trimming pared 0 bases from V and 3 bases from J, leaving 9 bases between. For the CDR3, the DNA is TGCGCCAGCAGCTTGGTTTCGGGATCTAATGAAAAACTGTTTTTT. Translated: CASSLVSGSNEKLFF. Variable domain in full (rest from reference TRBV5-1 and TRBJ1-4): KAGVTQTPRYLIKTRGQQVTLSCSPISGHRSVSWYQQTPGQGLQFLFEYFSETQRNKGNFPGRFSGRQFSNSRSEMNVSTLELGDSALYLCASSLVSGSNEKLFFGSGTQLSVL.

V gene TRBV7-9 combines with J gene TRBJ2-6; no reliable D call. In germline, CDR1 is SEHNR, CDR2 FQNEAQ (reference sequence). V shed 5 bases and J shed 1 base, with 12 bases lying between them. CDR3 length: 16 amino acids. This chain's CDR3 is CASSSYRLSGANVLTF. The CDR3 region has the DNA TGTGCCAGCAGCAGCTACCGTCTATCTGGGGCCAACGTCCTGACTTTC. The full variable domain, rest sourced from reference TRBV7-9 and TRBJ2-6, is DTGVSQNPRHKITKRGQNVTFRCDPISEHNRLYWYRQTLGQGPEFLTYFQNEAQLEKSRLLSDRFSAERPKGSFSTLEIQRTEQGDSAMYLCASSSYRLSGANVLTFGAGSRLTVL.

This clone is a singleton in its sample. CDR3 nucleotides: TGCAGCGCCCTCGGGGACAGGGTCCCCTACGAGCAGTACTTC. It encodes CSALGDRVPYEQYF. This chain uses TRBV29-1 with TRBJ2-7; 9 nucleotides agree with TRBD1. The germline V gene has CDR1 SQVTM and CDR2 ANQGSEA. This CDR3 has 14 amino acids. V trimming: 7 bases; J trimming: 2 bases; junction bases outside the gene matches: 9.

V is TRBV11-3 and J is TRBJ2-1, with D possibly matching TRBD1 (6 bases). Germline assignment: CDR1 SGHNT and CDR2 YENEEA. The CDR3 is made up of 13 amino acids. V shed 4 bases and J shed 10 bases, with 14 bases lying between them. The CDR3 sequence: CASSSGKGEEQFF. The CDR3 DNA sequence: TGTGCCAGCAGCTCAGGGAAGGGGGAAGAGCAGTTCTTC.

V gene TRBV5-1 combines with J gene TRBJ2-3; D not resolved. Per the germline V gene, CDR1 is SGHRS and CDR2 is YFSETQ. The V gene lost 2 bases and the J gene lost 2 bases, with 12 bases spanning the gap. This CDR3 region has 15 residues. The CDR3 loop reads CASSFSATHTDTQYF. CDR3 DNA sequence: TGCGCCAGCAGCTTTTCCGCTACTCACACAGATACGCAGTATTTT.

Here the CDR3 reads CANLIGAVTDTQYF. DNA for the CDR3: TGTGCCAACCTAATAGGGGCAGTCACAGATACGCAGTATTTT. V gene TRBV27 combines with J gene TRBJ2-3; perhaps TRBD1 as D (5 bases). Looked up from germline, CDR1 is MNHEY and CDR2 is SMNVEV (reference sequence). This CDR3 region has 14 residues. V lost 10 bases, J lost 2 bases, and 16 bases lay in between.

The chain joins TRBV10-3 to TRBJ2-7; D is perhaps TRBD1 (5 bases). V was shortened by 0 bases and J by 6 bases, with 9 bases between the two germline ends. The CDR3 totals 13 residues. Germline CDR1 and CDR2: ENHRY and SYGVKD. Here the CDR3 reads CAISESGQPEQYF. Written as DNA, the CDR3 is TGTGCCATCAGTGAGTCAGGACAACCCGAGCAGTACTTC.

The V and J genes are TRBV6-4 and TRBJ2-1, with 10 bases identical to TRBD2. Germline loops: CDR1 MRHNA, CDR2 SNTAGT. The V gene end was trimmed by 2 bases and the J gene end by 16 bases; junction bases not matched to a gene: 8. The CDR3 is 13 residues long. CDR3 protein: CASSDILAGAQFF. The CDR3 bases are TGTGCCAGCAGTGACATCCTAGCGGGGGCCCAATTCTTC.

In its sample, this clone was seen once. The CDR3 bases are TGTGCCAGCACGGGTAGCTCTGGGGCCAACGTCCTGACTTTC. Translation gives CASTGSSGANVLTF. The J gene is TRBJ2-6, the V gene TRBV6-6; D uncertain. V lost 7 bases and J lost 0, with 7 bases in between. Germline V gene lookup returns CDR1 MNHNY and CDR2 SVGAGI (reference sequence). The CDR3 extends over 14 amino acids.

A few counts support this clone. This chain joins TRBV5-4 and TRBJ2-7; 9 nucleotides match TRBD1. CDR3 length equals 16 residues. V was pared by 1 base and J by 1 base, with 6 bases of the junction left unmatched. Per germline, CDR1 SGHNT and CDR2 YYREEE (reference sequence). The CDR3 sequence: CASSLLMGTGSYEQYF. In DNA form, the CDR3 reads TGTGCCAGCAGCTTGCTGATGGGGACAGGGTCCTACGAGCAGTACTTC.

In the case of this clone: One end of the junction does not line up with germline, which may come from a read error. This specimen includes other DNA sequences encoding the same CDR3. This CDR3 is CASSYRPSGANVLTF. CDR3 sequence (DNA): TGCGCCAGCAGCTACAGGCCCTCTGGGGCCAACGTCCTGACCTTC. The rearrangement uses TRBV5-1 and TRBJ2-6; tentatively, D is TRBD1 (5 bases). Germline V CDR1 and CDR2: SGHRS, YFSETQ. The CDR3 extends over 15 amino acids.

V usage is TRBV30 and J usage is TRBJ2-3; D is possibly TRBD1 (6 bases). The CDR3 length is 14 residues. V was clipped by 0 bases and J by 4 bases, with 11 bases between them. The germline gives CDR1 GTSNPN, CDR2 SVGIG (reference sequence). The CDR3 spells CAWSVGGMADTQYF. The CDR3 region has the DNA TGTGCCTGGAGTGTAGGGGGAATGGCAGATACGCAGTATTTT.

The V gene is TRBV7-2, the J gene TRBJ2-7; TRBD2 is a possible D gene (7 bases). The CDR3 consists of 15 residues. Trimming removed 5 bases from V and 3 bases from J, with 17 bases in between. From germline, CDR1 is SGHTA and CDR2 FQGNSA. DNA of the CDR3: TGTGCCAGCAGCCGGGGGGCGGGAGAGGTCTACGAGCAGTACTTC. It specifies CASSRGAGEVYEQYF.

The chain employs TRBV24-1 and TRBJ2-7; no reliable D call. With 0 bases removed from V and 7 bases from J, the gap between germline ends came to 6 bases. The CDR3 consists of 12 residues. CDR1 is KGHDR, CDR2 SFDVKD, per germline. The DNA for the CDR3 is TGTGCCACCAGTGATTTGCCCGGGGAGCAGTACTTC. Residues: CATSDLPGEQYF.

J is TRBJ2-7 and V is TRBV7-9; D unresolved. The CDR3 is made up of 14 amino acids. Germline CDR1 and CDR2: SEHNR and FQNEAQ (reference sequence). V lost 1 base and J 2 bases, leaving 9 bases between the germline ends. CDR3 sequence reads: CASSLGRITYEQYF. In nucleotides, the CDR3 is TGTGCCAGCAGCTTAGGGCGGATCACCTACGAGCAGTACTTC. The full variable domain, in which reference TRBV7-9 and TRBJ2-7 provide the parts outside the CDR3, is DTGVSQNPRHKITKRGQNVTFRCDPISEHNRLYWYRQTLGQGPEFLTYFQNEAQLEKSRLLSDRFSAERPKGSFSTLEIQRTEQGDSAMYLCASSLGRITYEQYFGPGTRLTVT.

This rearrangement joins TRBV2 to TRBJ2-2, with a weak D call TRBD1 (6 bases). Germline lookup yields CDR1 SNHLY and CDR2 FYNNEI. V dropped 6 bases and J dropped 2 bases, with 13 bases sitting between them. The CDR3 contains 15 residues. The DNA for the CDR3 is TGTGCCAGCAGGAGCCGGACAGACAACACCGGGGAGCTGTTTTTT. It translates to CASRSRTDNTGELFF.

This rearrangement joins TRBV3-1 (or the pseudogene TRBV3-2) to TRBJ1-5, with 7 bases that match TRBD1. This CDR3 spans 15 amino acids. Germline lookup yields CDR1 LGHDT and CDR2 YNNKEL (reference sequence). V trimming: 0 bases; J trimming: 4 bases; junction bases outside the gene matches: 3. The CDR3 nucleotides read TGTGCCAGCAGCCAAGAGGGACAGACAAATCAGCCCCAGCATTTT. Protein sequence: CASSQEGQTNQPQHF.

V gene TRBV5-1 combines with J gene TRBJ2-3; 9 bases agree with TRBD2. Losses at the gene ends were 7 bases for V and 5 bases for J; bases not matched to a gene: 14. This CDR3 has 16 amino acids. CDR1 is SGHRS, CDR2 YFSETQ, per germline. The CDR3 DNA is TGCGCCAGCGGACCAGGGGTAGCGGGAGCAGAAGATACGCAGTATTTT. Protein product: CASGPGVAGAEDTQYF. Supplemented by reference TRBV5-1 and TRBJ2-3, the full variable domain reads KAGVTQTPRYLIKTRGQQVTLSCSPISGHRSVSWYQQTPGQGLQFLFEYFSETQRNKGNFPGRFSGRQFSNSRSEMNVSTLELGDSALYLCASGPGVAGAEDTQYFGPGTRLTVL.